This T cell receptor beta chain was sequenced for a study of T-cell reconstitution after alpha-beta-depleted transplantation in children. During its preparation, the TCRbeta library received unique molecular identifiers. TCRdb analysed the PCR reads with MiXCR anew, one entry per CDR3 protein. The data show about 230,000 distinct CDR3 sequences, approximately 9% seen once. There are many counts of this clonotype. Per germline, CDR1 SGHRS and CDR2 YFSETQ. V lost 4 bases and J 0 bases, leaving 22 bases between the germline ends. This CDR3 contains 18 residues. This sequence joins TRBV5-1 and TRBJ2-5; D tentatively reads TRBD1 or TRBD2 (5 bases each). This specimen consisted of PBMCs from the stem cell graft donor, obtained from the stem cell graft. This clonotype was obtained from a human donor who donated a stem cell graft to a child with acute lymphoblastic leukemia. The CDR3: CASSRPRFGNRYQETQYF. In DNA form, the CDR3 reads TGCGCCAGCAGCCGGCCCCGTTTCGGGAACAGGTACCAAGAGACCCAGTACTTC.